The clone carrying this T cell receptor beta chain showed up just a few times. This entry comes from a study of blood T cell repertoires in COVID-19. Method: immunoSEQ multiplex PCR; TCRdb's copy keeps in-frame clones and lacks some. The table shows roughly 76,000 clones, with more than 85% occurring only once. The receptor was isolated from a woman in her sixties or seventies with active COVID-19. Specimen: peripheral blood.

CDR3 protein: CASSELAGAPKGYTF. DNA of the CDR3: TGTGCCAGCAGTGAACTGGCAGGGGCGCCCAAGGGCTACACCTTC. This sequence joins TRBV2 and TRBJ1-2; possibly TRBD1 for D (6 bases). CDR3 size: 15 residues. Germline-derived CDR1 and CDR2 are SNHLY and FYNNEI. Trimming removed 2 bases at V and 8 bases at J, with 18 bases between.